The 11 T cell receptor beta chains below were found in one sample sequenced in a study of blood T cell repertoires in COVID-19. Sequencing used immunoSEQ multiplex PCR; TCRdb keeps in-frame clones, though not all of them. Of approximately 270,000 clones listed, under 95% are singletons. Sequencing used PBMCs or T cells enriched from blood (not recorded which). The source of these receptors is a man aged 40-50 years who had been exposed to COVID-19.

The chain is built from TRBV2 and TRBJ1-3; 8 nucleotides line up with TRBD1. Germline-derived CDR1 and CDR2 are SNHLY and FYNNEI. This CDR3 has 15 amino acids. Losses at the gene ends were 0 bases for V and 7 bases for J; bases not matched to a gene: 5. The CDR3 loop reads CASSEAGQGANTIYF. The CDR3 DNA is TGTGCCAGCAGTGAAGCGGGGCAGGGGGCGAACACCATATATTTT. Full variable domain (rest looked up from reference TRBV2 and TRBJ1-3): EPEVTQTPSHQVTQMGQEVILRCVPISNHLYFYWYRQILGQKVEFLVSFYNNEISEKSEIFDDQFSVERPDGSNFTLKIRSTKLEDSAMYFCASSEAGQGANTIYFGEGSWLTVV.

The chain employs TRBV6-1 and TRBJ1-5; D gene ambiguous. The germline gives CDR1 MNHNS, CDR2 SASEGT. The CDR3 consists of 15 residues. The V end was cut by 2 bases, the J end by 3 bases, with 11 bases between. CDR3 amino acids: CASSESFGPNQPQHF. In DNA, the CDR3 is TGTGCCAGCAGTGAAAGTTTTGGGCCCAATCAGCCCCAGCATTTT.

This chain uses TRBV12-3 or TRBV12-4 with TRBJ2-5; D gene unclear. V was pared by 6 bases and J by 3 bases, with 2 bases between. This CDR3 contains 10 residues. The CDR3 is CASSEETQYF. In DNA, the CDR3 is TGTGCCAGCAGCGAAGAGACCCAGTACTTC.

The chain links TRBV10-1 to TRBJ2-1; TRBD2 agrees at 7 bases. This CDR3 region has 15 residues. Germline trimming cut 3 bases from V and 5 bases from J; bases unmatched to any gene: 7. CDR1 WNHNN and CDR2 SYGVQD come from the germline V gene (reference sequence). The CDR3 region is CASSDRDYLNNEQFF. In nucleotides, the CDR3 is TGCGCCAGCAGTGATCGGGACTACCTAAACAATGAGCAGTTCTTC.

Here the CDR3 DNA reads TGCGCCAGCAGCCAAGCTGGACAGGGAAACAATGAGCAGTTCTTC. Its translation: CASSQAGQGNNEQFF. This chain joins TRBV4-1 and TRBJ2-1; 8 nucleotides agree with TRBD1. The CDR3 sequence is 15 residues long. V gave up 1 base and J gave up 5 bases; unmatched junction bases: 4. In germline, CDR1 is MGHRA, CDR2 YSYEKL.

The V and J genes are TRBV3-1 (or the pseudogene TRBV3-2) and TRBJ2-1; TRBD2 matches at 14 bases. The junction had 4 bases not matched to a gene; V was cut back by 6 bases and J by 9 bases. This CDR3 region has 14 residues. The germline gives CDR1 LGHDT, CDR2 YNNKEL (reference sequence). The CDR3 DNA follows: TGTGCCAGCAGTGGGACTAGCGGGAGTAGTGAGCAGTTCTTC. It specifies CASSGTSGSSEQFF.

This chain joins TRBV28 and TRBJ2-6; 7 bases are shared with TRBD1. V was pared by 6 bases and J by 0 bases, with 8 bases of the junction left unmatched. CDR1 and CDR2 (germline): MDHEN, SYDVKM. This CDR3 is built from 17 residues. The CDR3 DNA reads TGTGCCAGCAGCCGGGGACAGACGAACTCTGGGGCCAACGTCCTGACTTTC. This encodes CASSRGQTNSGANVLTF. The full variable domain, completed using reference TRBV28 and TRBJ2-6, is DVKVTQSSRYLVKRTGEKVFLECVQDMDHENMFWYRQDPGLGLRLIYFSYDVKMKEKGDIPEGYSVSREKKERFSLILESASTNQTSMYLCASSRGQTNSGANVLTFGAGSRLTVL.

This chain's CDR3 is CASSDLPGVRKSNGELFF. The CDR3 DNA reads as TGCGCCAGCAGTGACTTACCTGGAGTAAGAAAGTCGAACGGGGAGCTGTTTTTT. V gene TRBV4-1 combines with J gene TRBJ2-2; D unresolved. With 6 bases removed from V and 7 bases from J, the gap between germline ends came to 27 bases. The CDR3 is 18 amino acids. CDR1 is MGHRA and CDR2 is YSYEKL in the germline V gene.

This clone was seen once. The chain employs TRBV7-5 and TRBJ2-1; TRBD1 is the table's D call and was not checked against the DNA. TRBV7-5 is tagged as a pseudogene. This CDR3 comprises 18 residues. DNA for the CDR3: TGTGTCAGAAGCTTAGTGTGGGTAGATCAGGTCTATTTCAATGAGCAGTTCTTC. It encodes CVRSLVWVDQVYFNEQFF.

The V and J genes are TRBV19 and TRBJ2-7, with 16 positions matching TRBD2. The V gene end was trimmed by 10 bases and the J gene end by 0 bases; junction bases not matched to a gene: 12. Germline values: CDR1 LNHDA, CDR2 SQIVND (reference sequence). The CDR3 runs to 18 residues. CDR3 protein: CATTSGTSGRDYSYEQYF. CDR3 DNA sequence: TGTGCCACCACCTCCGGGACTAGCGGGAGGGATTACTCCTACGAGCAGTACTTC.

V and J are TRBV7-6 and TRBJ2-1; 7 bases map to TRBD2. V lost 5 bases to trimming and J lost 5 bases; unmatched junction nucleotides: 0. The germline V gene encodes CDR1 SGHVS and CDR2 FNYEAQ. The CDR3 consists of 12 residues. DNA for the CDR3: TGTGCCAGCAGCGGGACTAACAATGAGCAGTTCTTC. Its translation: CASSGTNNEQFF.